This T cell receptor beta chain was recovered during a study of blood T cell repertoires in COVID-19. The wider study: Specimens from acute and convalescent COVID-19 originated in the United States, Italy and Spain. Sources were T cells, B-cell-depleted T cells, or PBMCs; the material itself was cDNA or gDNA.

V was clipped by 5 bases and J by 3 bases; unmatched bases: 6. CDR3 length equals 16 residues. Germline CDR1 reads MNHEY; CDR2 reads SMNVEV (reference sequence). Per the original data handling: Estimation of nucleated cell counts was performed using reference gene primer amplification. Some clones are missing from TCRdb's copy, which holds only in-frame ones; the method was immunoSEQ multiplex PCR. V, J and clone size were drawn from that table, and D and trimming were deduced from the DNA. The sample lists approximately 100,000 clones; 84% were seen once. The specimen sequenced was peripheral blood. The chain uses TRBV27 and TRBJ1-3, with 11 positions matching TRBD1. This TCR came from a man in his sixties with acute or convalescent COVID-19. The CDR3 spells CASSLRTGGYGNTIYF. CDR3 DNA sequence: TGTGCCAGCAGTCTGAGGACAGGGGGCTATGGAAACACCATATATTTT.